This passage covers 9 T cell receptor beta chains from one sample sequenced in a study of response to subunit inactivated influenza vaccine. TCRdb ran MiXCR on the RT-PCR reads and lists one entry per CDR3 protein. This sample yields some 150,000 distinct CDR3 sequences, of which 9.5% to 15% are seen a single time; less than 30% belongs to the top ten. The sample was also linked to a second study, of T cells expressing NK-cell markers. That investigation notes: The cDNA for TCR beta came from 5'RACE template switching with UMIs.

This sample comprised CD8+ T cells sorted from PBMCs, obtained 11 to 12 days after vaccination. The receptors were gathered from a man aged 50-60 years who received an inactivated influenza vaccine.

CDR3 residues: CASSSGESSPLHF. CDR3 sequence (DNA): TGTGCCAGCAGCTCAGGGGAATCTTCACCCCTCCACTTT. This chain connects TRBV7-9 to TRBJ1-6; D might be TRBD1 (6 bases). Germline CDR1 and CDR2: SEHNR and FQNEAQ (reference sequence). Trimming stripped 4 bases from V and 9 bases from J, with 10 bases between. The CDR3 contains 13 residues. Based on the CDR3 plus reference TRBV7-9 and TRBJ1-6, the full variable domain is DTGVSQNPRHKITKRGQNVTFRCDPISEHNRLYWYRQTLGQGPEFLTYFQNEAQLEKSRLLSDRFSAERPKGSFSTLEIQRTEQGDSAMYLCASSSGESSPLHFGNGTRLTVT.

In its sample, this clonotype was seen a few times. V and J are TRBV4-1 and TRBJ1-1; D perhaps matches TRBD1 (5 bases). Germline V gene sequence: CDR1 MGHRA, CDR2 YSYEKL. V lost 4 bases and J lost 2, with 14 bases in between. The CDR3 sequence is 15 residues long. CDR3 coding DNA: TGCGCCAGCAGCCTCTGGGTACAGGCCAACACTGAAGCTTTCTTT. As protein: CASSLWVQANTEAFF.

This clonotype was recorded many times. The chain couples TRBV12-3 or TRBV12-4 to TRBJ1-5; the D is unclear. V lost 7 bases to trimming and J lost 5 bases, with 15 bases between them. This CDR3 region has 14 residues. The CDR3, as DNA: TGTGCCAGCACCGCCGATGGGGATGATCAGCCCCAGCATTTT. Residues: CASTADGDDQPQHF.

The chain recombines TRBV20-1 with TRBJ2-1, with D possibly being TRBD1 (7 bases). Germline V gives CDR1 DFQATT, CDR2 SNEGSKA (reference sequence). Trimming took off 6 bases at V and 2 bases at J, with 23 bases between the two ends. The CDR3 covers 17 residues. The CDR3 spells CSAHPPIQGRTYNEQFF. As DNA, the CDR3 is TGCAGTGCACATCCTCCTATACAGGGGAGGACCTACAATGAGCAGTTCTTC.

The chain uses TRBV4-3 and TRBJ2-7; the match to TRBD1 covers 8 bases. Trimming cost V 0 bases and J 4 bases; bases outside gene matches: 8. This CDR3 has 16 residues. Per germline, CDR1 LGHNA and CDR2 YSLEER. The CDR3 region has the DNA TGCGCCAGCAGCCAAGATAGAGGACAGGGCCTATACGAGCAGTACTTC. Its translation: CASSQDRGQGLYEQYF.

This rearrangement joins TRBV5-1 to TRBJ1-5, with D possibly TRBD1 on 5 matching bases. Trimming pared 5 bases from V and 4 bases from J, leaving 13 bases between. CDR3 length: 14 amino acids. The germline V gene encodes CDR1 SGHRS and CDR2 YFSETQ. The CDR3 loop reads CASRMRQINQPQHF. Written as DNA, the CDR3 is TGCGCCAGCAGGATGAGACAGATAAATCAGCCCCAGCATTTT.

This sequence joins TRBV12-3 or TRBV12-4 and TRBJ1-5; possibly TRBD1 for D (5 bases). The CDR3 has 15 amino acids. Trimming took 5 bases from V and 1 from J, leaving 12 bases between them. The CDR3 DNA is TGTGCCAGCAGTCAGATCCGGGACAGCAATCAGCCCCAGCATTTT. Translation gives CASSQIRDSNQPQHF.

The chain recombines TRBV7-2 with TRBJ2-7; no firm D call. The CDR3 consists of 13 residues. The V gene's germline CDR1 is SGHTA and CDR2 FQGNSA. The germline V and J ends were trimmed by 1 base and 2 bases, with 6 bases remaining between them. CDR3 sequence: CASSLDWPYEQYF. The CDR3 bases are TGTGCCAGCAGCTTAGATTGGCCCTACGAGCAGTACTTC.

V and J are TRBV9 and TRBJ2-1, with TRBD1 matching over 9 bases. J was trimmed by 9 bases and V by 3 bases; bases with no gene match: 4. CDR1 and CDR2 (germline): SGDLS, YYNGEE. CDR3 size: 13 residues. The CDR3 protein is CASSAGTGLEQFF. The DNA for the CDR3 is TGTGCCAGCAGCGCTGGGACAGGGCTTGAGCAGTTCTTC.